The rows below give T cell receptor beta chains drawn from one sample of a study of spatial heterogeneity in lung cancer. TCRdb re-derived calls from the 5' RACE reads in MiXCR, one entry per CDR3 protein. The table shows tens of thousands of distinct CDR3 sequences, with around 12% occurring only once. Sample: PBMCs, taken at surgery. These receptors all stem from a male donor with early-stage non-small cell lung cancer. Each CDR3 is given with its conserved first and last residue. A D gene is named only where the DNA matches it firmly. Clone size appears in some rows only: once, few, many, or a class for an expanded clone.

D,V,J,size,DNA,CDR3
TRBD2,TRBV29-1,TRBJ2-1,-,TGCAGCGTCCTTCTAGCGGGCCGGTTGGAGCAGTTCTTC,CSVLLAGRLEQFF
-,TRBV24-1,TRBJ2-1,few,TGTGCCACCAGTGACCGGGGTCTCTCCTACAATGAGCAGTTCTTC,CATSDRGLSYNEQFF
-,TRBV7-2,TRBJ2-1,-,TGTGCCAGCAGCTTAGCGGGATTAGGCAATGAGCAGTTCTTC,CASSLAGLGNEQFF
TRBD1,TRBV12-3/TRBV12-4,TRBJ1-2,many,TGTGCCAGCAGAGACAGGGGACAGCCCTATGGCTACACCTTC,CASRDRGQPYGYTF
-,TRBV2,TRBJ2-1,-,TGTGCCAGCGCGGCCCTTGAGCAGTTCTTC,CASAALEQFF
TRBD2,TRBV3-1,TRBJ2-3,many,TGTGCCAGCAGCCAGGGCGGGAGGGCCGGAGATACGCAGTATTTT,CASSQGGRAGDTQYF
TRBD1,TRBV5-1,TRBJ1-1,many,TGCGCCAGCAGCCCATGGACAGGGATGAACACTGAAGCTTTCTTT,CASSPWTGMNTEAFF
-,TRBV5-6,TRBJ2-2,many,TGTGCCAGCGGAAAGAAGAACACCGGGGAGCTGTTTTTT,CASGKKNTGELFF
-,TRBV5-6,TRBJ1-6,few,TGTGCCAGCAGCTTAAGCCCGACTGGGAATTCACCCCTCCACTTT,CASSLSPTGNSPLHF
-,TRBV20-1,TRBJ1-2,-,TGCAGTGCTAGAGATGGGGGGAACTATGGCTACACCTTC,CSARDGGNYGYTF
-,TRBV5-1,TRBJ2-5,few,TGCGCCAGCGCTGGCCCCGGGCTAAACCAAGAGACCCAGTACTTC,CASAGPGLNQETQYF
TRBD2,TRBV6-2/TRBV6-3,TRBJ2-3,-,TGTGCCAGCAGTTACCGACTAGCGGGAGATCCAGATACGCAGTATTTT,CASSYRLAGDPDTQYF
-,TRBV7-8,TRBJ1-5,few,TGTGCCAGCAGCTACAGCCTGAACAATCAGCCCCAGCATTTT,CASSYSLNNQPQHF
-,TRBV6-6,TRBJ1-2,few,TGTGCCAGCAGTACCGACAGTTATGGCTACACCTTC,CASSTDSYGYTF
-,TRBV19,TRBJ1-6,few,TGTGCCAGTAGTGAGGTGGGAGATTATTCACCCCTCCACTTT,CASSEVGDYSPLHF